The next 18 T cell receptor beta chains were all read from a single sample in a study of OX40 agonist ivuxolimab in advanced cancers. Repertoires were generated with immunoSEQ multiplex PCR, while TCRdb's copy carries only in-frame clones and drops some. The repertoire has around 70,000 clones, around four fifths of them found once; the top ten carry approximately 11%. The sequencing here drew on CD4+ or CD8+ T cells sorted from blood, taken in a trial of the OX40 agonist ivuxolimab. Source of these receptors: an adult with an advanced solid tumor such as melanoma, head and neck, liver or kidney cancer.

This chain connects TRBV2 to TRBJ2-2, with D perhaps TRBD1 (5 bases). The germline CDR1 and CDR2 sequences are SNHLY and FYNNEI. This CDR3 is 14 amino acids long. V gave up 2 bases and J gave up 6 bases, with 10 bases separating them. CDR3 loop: CASSEIDSPGELFF. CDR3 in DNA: TGTGCCAGCAGTGAAATAGACAGTCCCGGGGAGCTGTTTTTT.

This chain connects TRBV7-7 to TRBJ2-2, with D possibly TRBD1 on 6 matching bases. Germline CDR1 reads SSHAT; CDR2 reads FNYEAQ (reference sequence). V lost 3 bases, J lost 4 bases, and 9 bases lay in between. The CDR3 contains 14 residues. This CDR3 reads CASSLFRGTGELFF. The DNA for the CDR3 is TGTGCCAGCAGCTTGTTCAGGGGCACCGGGGAGCTGTTTTTT.

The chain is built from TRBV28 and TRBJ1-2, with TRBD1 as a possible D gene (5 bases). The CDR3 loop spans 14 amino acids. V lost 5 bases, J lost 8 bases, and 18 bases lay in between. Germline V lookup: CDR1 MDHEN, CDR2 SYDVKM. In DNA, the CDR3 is TGTGCCAGCAGTATTCCGGACGGGACTCTCGGCTACACCTTC. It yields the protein CASSIPDGTLGYTF.

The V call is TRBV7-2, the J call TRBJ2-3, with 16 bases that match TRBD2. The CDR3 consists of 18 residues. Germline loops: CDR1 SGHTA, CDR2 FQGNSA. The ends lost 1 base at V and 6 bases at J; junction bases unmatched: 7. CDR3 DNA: TGTGCCAGCAGCTTAGTTCCCCCGGGACTAGCGGGAGGGGATACGCAGTATTTT. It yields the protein CASSLVPPGLAGGDTQYF.

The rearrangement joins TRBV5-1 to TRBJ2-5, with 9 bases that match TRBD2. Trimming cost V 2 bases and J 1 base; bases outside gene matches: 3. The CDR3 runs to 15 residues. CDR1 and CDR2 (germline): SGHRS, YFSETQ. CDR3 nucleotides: TGCGCCAGCAGCTTAGGTAGCGGGGGCCAAGAGACCCAGTACTTC. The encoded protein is CASSLGSGGQETQYF.

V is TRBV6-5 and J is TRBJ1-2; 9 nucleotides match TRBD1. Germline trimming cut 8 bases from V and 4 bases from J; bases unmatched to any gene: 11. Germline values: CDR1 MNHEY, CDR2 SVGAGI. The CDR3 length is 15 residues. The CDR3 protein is CASATGGNDLYGYTF. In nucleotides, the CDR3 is TGTGCCAGCGCGACAGGGGGAAATGATCTCTATGGCTACACCTTC.

In nucleotides, the CDR3 is TGTGCCAGCCGAACTGCAAGGGGTGTCGGCTACGAGCAGTACTTC. Encoded protein: CASRTARGVGYEQYF. The chain recombines TRBV28 with TRBJ2-7; a weak D match, TRBD1 (5 bases). This CDR3 is 15 amino acids long. V dropped 8 bases and J dropped 3 bases, with 20 bases sitting between them. Germline V lookup: CDR1 MDHEN, CDR2 SYDVKM. The full variable domain, completed using reference TRBV28 and TRBJ2-7, is DVKVTQSSRYLVKRTGEKVFLECVQDMDHENMFWYRQDPGLGLRLIYFSYDVKMKEKGDIPEGYSVSREKKERFSLILESASTNQTSMYLCASRTARGVGYEQYFGPGTRLTVT.

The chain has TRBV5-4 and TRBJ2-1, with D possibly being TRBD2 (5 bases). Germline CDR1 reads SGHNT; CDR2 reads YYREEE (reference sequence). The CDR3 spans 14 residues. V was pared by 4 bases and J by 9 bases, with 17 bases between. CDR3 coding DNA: TGTGCCAGCAGCCCACGTCCGGGATTGGGTGAGCAGTTCTTC. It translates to CASSPRPGLGEQFF.

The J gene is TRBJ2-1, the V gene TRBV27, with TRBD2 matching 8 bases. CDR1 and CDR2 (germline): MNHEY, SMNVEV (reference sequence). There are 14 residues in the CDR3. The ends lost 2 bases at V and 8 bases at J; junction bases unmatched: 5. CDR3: CASSLKRERYEQFF. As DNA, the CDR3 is TGTGCCAGCAGTTTAAAGCGGGAGAGGTATGAGCAGTTCTTC.

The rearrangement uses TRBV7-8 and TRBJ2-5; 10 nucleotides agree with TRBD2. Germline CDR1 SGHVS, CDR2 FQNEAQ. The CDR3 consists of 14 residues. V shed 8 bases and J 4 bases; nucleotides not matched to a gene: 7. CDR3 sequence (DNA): TGTGCCAGCGCTACGCTAGCGGGAGCAGAGACCCAGTACTTC. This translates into CASATLAGAETQYF.

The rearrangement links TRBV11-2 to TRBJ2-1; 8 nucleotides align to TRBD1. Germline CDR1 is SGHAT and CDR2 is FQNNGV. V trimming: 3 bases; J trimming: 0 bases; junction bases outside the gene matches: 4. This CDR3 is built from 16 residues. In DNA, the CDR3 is TGTGCCAGCAGCTTGCGGACAGGGTCCTCCTACAATGAGCAGTTCTTC. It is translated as CASSLRTGSSYNEQFF.

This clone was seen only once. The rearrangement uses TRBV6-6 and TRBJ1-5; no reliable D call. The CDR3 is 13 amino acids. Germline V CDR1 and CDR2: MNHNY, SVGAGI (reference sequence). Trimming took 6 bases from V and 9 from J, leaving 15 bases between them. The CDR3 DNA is TGTGCCAGCAGAGCCGACGCTGGTAGGCCCCAGCATTTT. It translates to CASRADAGRPQHF.

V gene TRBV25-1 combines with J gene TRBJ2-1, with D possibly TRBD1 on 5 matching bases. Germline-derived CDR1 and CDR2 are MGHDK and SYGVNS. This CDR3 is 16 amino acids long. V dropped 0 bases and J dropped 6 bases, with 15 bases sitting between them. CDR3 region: CASSEYPQAGRNEQFF. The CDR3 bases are TGTGCCAGCAGTGAATATCCACAGGCAGGGCGCAATGAGCAGTTCTTC. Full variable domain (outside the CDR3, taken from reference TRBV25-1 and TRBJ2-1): EADIYQTPRYLVIGTGKKITLECSQTMGHDKMYWYQQDPGMELHLIHYSYGVNSTEKGDLSSESTVSRIRTEHFPLTLESARPSHTSQYLCASSEYPQAGRNEQFFGPGTRLTVL.

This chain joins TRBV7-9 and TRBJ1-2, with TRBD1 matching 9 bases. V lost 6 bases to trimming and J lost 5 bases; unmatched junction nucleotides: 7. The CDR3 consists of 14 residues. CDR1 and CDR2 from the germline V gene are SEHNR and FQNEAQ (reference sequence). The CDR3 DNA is TGTGCCAGCAGACGGACAGGGGATGAATATGGCTACACCTTC. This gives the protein CASRRTGDEYGYTF.

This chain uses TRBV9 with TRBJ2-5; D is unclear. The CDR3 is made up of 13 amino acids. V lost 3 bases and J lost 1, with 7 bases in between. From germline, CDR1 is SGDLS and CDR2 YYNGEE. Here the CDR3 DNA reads TGTGCCAGCAGCGCCTACCTCCAAGAGACCCAGTACTTC. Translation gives CASSAYLQETQYF.

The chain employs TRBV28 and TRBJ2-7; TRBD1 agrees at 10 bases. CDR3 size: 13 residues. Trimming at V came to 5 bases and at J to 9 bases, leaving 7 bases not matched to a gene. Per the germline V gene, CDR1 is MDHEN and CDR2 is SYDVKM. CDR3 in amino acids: CASSAGQGGRQYF. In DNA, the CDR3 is TGTGCCAGCAGTGCCGGACAGGGGGGTAGGCAGTACTTC. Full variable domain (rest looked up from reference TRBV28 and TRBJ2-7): DVKVTQSSRYLVKRTGEKVFLECVQDMDHENMFWYRQDPGLGLRLIYFSYDVKMKEKGDIPEGYSVSREKKERFSLILESASTNQTSMYLCASSAGQGGRQYFGPGTRLTVT.

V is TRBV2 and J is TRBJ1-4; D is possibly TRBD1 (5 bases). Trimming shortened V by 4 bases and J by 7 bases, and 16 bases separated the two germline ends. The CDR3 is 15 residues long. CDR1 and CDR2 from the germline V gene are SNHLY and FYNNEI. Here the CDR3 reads CASSGGQSGLEKLFF. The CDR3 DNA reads TGTGCCAGCAGTGGAGGACAAAGCGGCCTTGAAAAACTGTTTTTT.

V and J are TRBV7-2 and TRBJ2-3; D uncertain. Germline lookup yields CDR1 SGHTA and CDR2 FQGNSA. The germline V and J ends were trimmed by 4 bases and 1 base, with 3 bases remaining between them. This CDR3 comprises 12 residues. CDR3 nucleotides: TGTGCCAGCAGCTCCCGCACAGATACGCAGTATTTT. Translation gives CASSSRTDTQYF. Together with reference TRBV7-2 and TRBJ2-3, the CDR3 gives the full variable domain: GAGVSQSPSNKVTEKGKDVELRCDPISGHTALYWYRQSLGQGLEFLIYFQGNSAPDKSGLPSDRFSAERTGGSVSTLTIQRTQQEDSAVYLCASSSRTDTQYFGPGTRLTVL.